This entry features one T cell receptor (beta chain) sequence. As yet, its antigen is unknown. An end of the junction does not agree with germline; a read error may underlie this. The data derive from a study of post-analysis software for immune sequencing data. Researchers reported that TCR beta cDNA libraries carried unique molecular identifiers. TCRdb reprocessed the PCR reads with MiXCR, giving one entry per CDR3 protein. The sample has 250,000 to 300,000 distinct CDR3 sequences; 36% are singletons. Notes on the study in general: Multiple sclerosis was associated with a significant reduction in normalized Chao1 diversity relative to controls. Controls had lower frequencies than patients of five TRBV segments, which included TRBV5-6, TRBV5-1 and TRBV20-1.

The V gene's germline CDR1 is SEHNR and CDR2 FQNEAQ (reference sequence). This CDR3 contains 15 residues. The TCR comes from a girl aged 10 to 17 with multiple sclerosis. Sequencing used blood. The chain recombines TRBV7-9 with TRBJ2-2; 11 bases map to TRBD1. In nucleotides, the CDR3 is TGTGCCAGCAGCCGCGGACAGGGGGCCGCCGGGGAGCTGGTTTTT. Translating gives CASSRGQGAAGELVF. Drawing the rest from reference TRBV7-9 and TRBJ2-2, the complete variable domain is DTGVSQNPRHKITKRGQNVTFRCDPISEHNRLYWYRQTLGQGPEFLTYFQNEAQLEKSRLLSDRFSAERPKGSFSTLEIQRTEQGDSAMYLCASSRGQGAAGELVFGEGSRLTVL.